The T cell receptor beta chain described here comes from a study of response to subunit inactivated influenza vaccine. General observations from the study: Researchers suggested that each seasonal influenza vaccination recruits few new T cells.

Germline CDR1 and CDR2: LGHDT and YNNKEL (reference sequence). The CDR3 has 15 amino acids. The ends were cut back, 1 base at V and 5 bases at J, with 11 bases in the middle. TCRdb used MiXCR to reprocess the RT-PCR reads, holding one entry per CDR3 protein. The sample has hundreds of thousands of distinct CDR3 sequences; about 14% are singletons. This clonotype was detected only a few times. Its antigen is not identified. The sample consisted of PBMCs from blood, taken around two weeks before vaccination. This TCR derives from a man in his fifties or sixties who received an inactivated influenza vaccine. The chain combines TRBV3-1 with TRBJ1-4; D call uncertain. CDR3 amino acids: CASSQVYGENEKLFF. The CDR3 DNA reads as TGTGCCAGCAGCCAAGTATACGGGGAGAATGAAAAACTGTTTTTT.